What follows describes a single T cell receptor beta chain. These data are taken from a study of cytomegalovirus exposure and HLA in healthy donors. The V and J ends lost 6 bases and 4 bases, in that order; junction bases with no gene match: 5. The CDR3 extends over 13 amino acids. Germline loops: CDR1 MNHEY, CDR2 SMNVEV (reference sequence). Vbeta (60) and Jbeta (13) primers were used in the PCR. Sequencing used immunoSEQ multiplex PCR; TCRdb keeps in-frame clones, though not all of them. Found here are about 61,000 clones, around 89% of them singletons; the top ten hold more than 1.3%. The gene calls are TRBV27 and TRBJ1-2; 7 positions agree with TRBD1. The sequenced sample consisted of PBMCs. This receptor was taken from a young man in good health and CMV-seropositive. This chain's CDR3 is CASRLDRRYGYTF. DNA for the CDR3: TGTGCCAGCAGGTTGGACAGGCGCTATGGCTACACCTTC.